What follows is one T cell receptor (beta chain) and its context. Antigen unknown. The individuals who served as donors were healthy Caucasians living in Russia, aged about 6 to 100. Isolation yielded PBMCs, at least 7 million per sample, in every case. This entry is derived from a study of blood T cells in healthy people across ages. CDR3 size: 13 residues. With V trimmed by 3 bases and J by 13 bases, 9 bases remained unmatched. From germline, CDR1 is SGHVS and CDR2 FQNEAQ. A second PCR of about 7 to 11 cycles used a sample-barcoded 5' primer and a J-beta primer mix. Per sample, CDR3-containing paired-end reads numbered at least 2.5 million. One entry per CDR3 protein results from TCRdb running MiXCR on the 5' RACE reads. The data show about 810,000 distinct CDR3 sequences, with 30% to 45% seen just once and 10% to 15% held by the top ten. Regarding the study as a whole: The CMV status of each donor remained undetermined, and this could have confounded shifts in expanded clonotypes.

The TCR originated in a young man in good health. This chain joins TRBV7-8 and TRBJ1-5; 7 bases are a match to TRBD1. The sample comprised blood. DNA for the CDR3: TGTGCCAGCAGCTTGCGGGAGGAGGGGGCACAGCATTTT. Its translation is CASSLREEGAQHF.